Listed below are T cell receptor beta chains from one sample, sequenced in a study of T cell repertoires in ileal Crohn's disease. TCRdb's copy holds only in-frame clones and misses some; the assay was immunoSEQ multiplex PCR. The profile shows 6,000 or so clones, 95% of them singletons. Sequencing used ileal tissue. These TCRs come from an adult with Crohn's disease. Each CDR3 is given with its conserved first and last residue. Fields, in order: D gene, J gene, V gene, clone size, CDR3 protein, CDR3 DNA. A D gene is named only where the DNA matches it firmly. Some rows have no size entry. The others give once, few or many, or a class for an expanded clone.

TRBD1,TRBJ2-1,TRBV14,once,CASSRRQGVGNEQFF,TGTGCCAGCAGCCGTCGACAGGGGGTGGGGAATGAGCAGTTCTTC
.,TRBJ1-5,TRBV7-8,.,CASSLEPLVSVRKPQHF,TGTGCCAGCAGCTTAGAACCCCTAGTGAGCGTCAGAAAGCCCCAGCATTTT
.,TRBJ1-1,TRBV6-5,once,CASAGNPDTEAFF,TGTGCCAGCGCAGGCAACCCCGACACTGAAGCTTTCTTT
.,TRBJ1-6,TRBV27,.,CASRRDRRSYNSPLHF,TGTGCCAGCAGACGCGACAGACGCTCCTATAATTCACCCCTCCACTTT
TRBD1,TRBJ1-2,TRBV11-2,.,CASSLDPTQGATF,TGTGCCAGCAGCTTAGATCCGACGCAGGGGGCAACCTTC
.,TRBJ1-4,TRBV15,.,CATSRERSGVSYEKLFF,TGTGCCACCAGCAGAGAGAGATCCGGGGTATCGTATGAAAAACTGTTTTTT
.,TRBJ2-5,TRBV5-1,.,CASSWEVGAQYF,TGCGCCAGCAGCTGGGAGGTAGGGGCCCAGTACTTC
TRBD1,TRBJ2-1,TRBV11-1,.,CAGTGGAENEQFF,TGTGCCGGAACAGGGGGCGCAGAGAATGAGCAGTTCTTC
.,TRBJ1-6,TRBV5-6,.,CASSFYGSPLHF,TGTGCCAGCAGCTTCTACGGTTCACCCCTCCACTTT
TRBD1,TRBJ1-1,TRBV2,.,CASRDRARYTEAFF,TGTGCCAGTCGGGACAGGGCTAGGTACACTGAAGCTTTCTTT
.,TRBJ1-6,TRBV28,.,CASSLAGLPNSPLHF,TGTGCCAGCAGTTTAGCGGGACTTCCCAATTCACCCCTCCACTTT
.,TRBJ1-1,TRBV7-2,.,CASSPQGFTEAFF,TGTGCCAGCAGCCCGCAGGGTTTCACTGAAGCTTTCTTT
TRBD2,TRBJ2-2,TRBV18,.,CASSKDAGGNTGELFF,TGTGCCAGCTCAAAGGACGCGGGGGGCAACACCGGGGAGCTGTTTTTT
TRBD2,TRBJ2-7,TRBV11-2,.,CASSTSPRGGESSYEQYF,TGTGCCAGCAGCACCTCCCCACGGGGGGGCGAGAGTTCTTACGAGCAGTACTTC
TRBD2,TRBJ2-1,TRBV7-2,.,CASSSGLAVGNTEQFF,TGTGCCAGCAGCTCGGGACTAGCGGTGGGAAACACTGAGCAGTTCTTC
.,TRBJ1-2,TRBV6-5,.,CASSKQGLDYGYTF,TGTGCCAGCAGTAAACAGGGTTTAGACTATGGCTACACCTTC
.,TRBJ2-3,TRBV5-4,.,CASSFPSPAGDTQYF,TGTGCCAGCAGCTTCCCTAGCCCAGCGGGAGATACGCAGTATTTT
TRBD1,TRBJ2-2,TRBV6-7,.,CASSYLPQGTGVGELFF,TGTGCCAGCAGTTACTTGCCACAGGGGACAGGGGTCGGGGAGCTGTTTTTT
.,TRBJ2-4,TRBV6-1,.,CASRQVVENIQYF,TGTGCCAGCAGACAGGTGGTTGAAAACATTCAGTACTTC
.,TRBJ1-1,TRBV7-2,.,CASSAIRVDEAFF,TGTGCCAGCAGCGCGATCAGGGTCGATGAAGCTTTCTTT
TRBD1,TRBJ2-1,TRBV7-9,.,CASSLKLSDRVAYNEQFF,TGTGCCAGCAGCTTAAAGTTGTCGGACAGGGTAGCCTACAATGAGCAGTTCTTC
TRBD1,TRBJ1-6,TRBV11-2,.,CASSLLGRDRSPLHF,TGTGCCAGCAGCTTATTGGGCAGGGACAGGTCACCCCTCCACTTT
TRBD2,TRBJ2-5,TRBV5-4,.,CASSLASGQETQYF,TGTGCCAGCAGCTTGGCTAGCGGACAAGAGACCCAGTACTTC
.,TRBJ2-7,TRBV9,.,CASSVGATGLPYF,TGTGCCAGCAGCGTAGGGGCCACGGGACTCCCGTACTTC
TRBD1,TRBJ1-5,TRBV18,.,CASSSDRDQPQHF,TGTGCCAGCTCATCGGACAGGGATCAGCCCCAGCATTTT
.,TRBJ2-7,TRBV27,.,CASSFSGRLYEQYF,TGTGCCAGCAGTTTTTCGGGGAGATTATACGAGCAGTACTTC
.,TRBJ1-2,TRBV5-5,.,CASSSPGVGYGYTF,TGTGCCAGCAGCTCTCCAGGGGTGGGGTATGGCTACACCTTC
.,TRBJ2-5,TRBV7-2,.,CASSLWGVGETQYF,TGTGCCAGCAGCTTATGGGGAGTTGGAGAGACCCAGTACTTC
.,TRBJ1-5,TRBV5-6,.,CASSLAGELSLSNQPQHF,TGTGCCAGCAGCTTGGCAGGGGAGCTTTCACTAAGCAATCAGCCCCAGCATTTT
.,TRBJ1-1,TRBV5-1,.,CASSLGPSQRTEAFF,TGCGCCAGCAGCTTGGGGCCTAGCCAGCGCACTGAAGCTTTCTTT
.,TRBJ1-2,TRBV29-1,.,CSALGGRWGYTF,TGCAGCGCCCTTGGGGGCCGCTGGGGCTACACCTTC
TRBD1,TRBJ2-3,TRBV18,.,CASSPGQVPDTQYF,TGTGCCAGCTCGCCGGGACAGGTTCCAGATACGCAGTATTTT
.,TRBJ2-1,TRBV30,.,CAWRGDGNEQFF,TGTGCCTGGAGGGGCGACGGCAATGAGCAGTTCTTC
TRBD2,TRBJ2-3,TRBV11-2,.,CASSLLLAATDTQYF,TGTGCCAGCAGCTTACTGCTAGCGGCCACAGATACGCAGTATTTT
TRBD2,TRBJ2-3,TRBV11-2,.,CASSWRRGARTDTQYF,TGTGCCAGCAGCTGGCGGCGGGGGGCTCGCACAGATACGCAGTATTTT
.,TRBJ2-6,TRBV30,.,CAWDQTGSGANVLTF,TGTGCCTGGGACCAGACAGGCTCTGGGGCCAACGTCCTGACTTTC
.,TRBJ2-1,TRBV30,.,CASLSRGGVDFYNEQFF,TGTGCCTCCCTGAGTAGAGGCGGGGTGGACTTCTACAATGAGCAGTTCTTC
TRBD1,TRBJ1-1,TRBV14,.,CASSQGSRQGLDEAFF,TGTGCCAGCAGCCAAGGATCCCGACAGGGACTAGATGAAGCTTTCTTT
.,TRBJ1-6,TRBV15,.,CATSRDLIPGDNSPLHF,TGTGCCACCAGCAGAGATCTCATACCAGGGGATAATTCACCCCTCCACTTT
.,TRBJ1-6,TRBV27,.,CASSFEQDLGSPLHF,TGTGCCAGCAGTTTCGAACAGGACCTTGGGTCACCCCTCCACTTT
.,TRBJ1-6,TRBV28,.,CASRSGGGGSYSPLHF,TGTGCCAGCAGGAGTGGCGGTGGGGGCTCATATTCACCCCTCCACTTT
.,TRBJ1-1,TRBV19,.,CASSVPGFEAFF,TGTGCCAGTAGTGTGCCGGGTTTTGAAGCTTTCTTT
TRBD1,TRBJ1-1,TRBV2,.,CARGGQGGTEAFF,TGTGCCAGGGGGGGACAGGGCGGCACTGAAGCTTTCTTT
TRBD1,TRBJ1-3,TRBV2,once,CASTGTGLSGNTIYF,TGTGCCAGCACCGGGACAGGGCTCTCTGGAAACACCATATATTTT
TRBD1,TRBJ1-6,TRBV2,.,CASTGTGDSPLHF,TGTGCCAGCACCGGGACAGGGGATTCACCCCTCCACTTT
.,TRBJ1-6,TRBV18,.,CASSPIASNSPLHF,TGTGCCAGCTCACCAATAGCCAGTAATTCACCCCTCCACTTT
TRBD2,TRBJ2-5,TRBV7-8,.,CASSLWSSGQETQYF,TGTGCCAGCAGCTTATGGTCTAGCGGCCAAGAGACCCAGTACTTC
TRBD1,TRBJ2-1,TRBV25-1,.,CASSARTGSTYNEQFF,TGTGCCAGCAGTGCTCGGACAGGGTCAACCTACAATGAGCAGTTCTTC
TRBD1,TRBJ1-1,TRBV5-1,.,CASSSGQVNTEAFF,TGCGCCAGCAGCTCGGGACAGGTGAACACTGAAGCTTTCTTT
TRBD1,TRBJ1-2,TRBV29-1,.,CSAWDRNYGYTF,TGCAGCGCCTGGGACAGAAACTATGGCTACACCTTC
.,TRBJ1-5,TRBV7-2,.,CASSAGAAGNQPQHF,TGTGCCAGCAGCGCAGGGGCCGCTGGCAATCAGCCCCAGCATTTT
.,TRBJ2-7,TRBV5-1,.,CASSLDAGGSSYEQYF,TGCGCCAGCAGCTTGGACGCAGGGGGGAGCTCCTACGAGCAGTACTTC
.,TRBJ1-2,TRBV7-9,once,CASSLVGGYTF,TGTGCCAGCAGCTTAGTCGGGGGCTACACCTTC
TRBD2,TRBJ2-7,TRBV27,.,CASSPLAGVAYEQYF,TGTGCCAGCAGCCCTCTAGCGGGGGTAGCCTACGAGCAGTACTTC